These 20 T cell receptor beta chains were all obtained from the same sample, sequenced in a study of T-cell memory formation after mild COVID-19. TCRdb analysed the 5' RACE reads with MiXCR anew, one entry per CDR3 protein. The repertoire has 410,000 or so distinct CDR3 sequences, around a quarter of them found once; the top ten carry around 13%. Specimen: PBMCs or a T cell subset sorted from them (not recorded which). The source of these receptors is an adult woman who had mild COVID-19 (a few samples of this study predate the infection). Cell type and time point are not known.

The chain links TRBV11-2 to TRBJ2-1; D ambiguous. The germline CDR1 and CDR2 sequences are SGHAT and FQNNGV. The ends were cut back, 5 bases at V and 3 bases at J, with 5 bases in the middle. This CDR3 comprises 12 residues. The DNA of the CDR3 is TGTGCCAGCAGCCCAATCTACAATGAGCAGTTCTTC. As protein: CASSPIYNEQFF.

The chain combines TRBV3-1 with TRBJ1-1; D is uncertain. V was shortened by 0 bases and J by 3 bases, with 11 bases between the two germline ends. Per germline, CDR1 LGHDT and CDR2 YNNKEL (reference sequence). This CDR3 has 15 residues. CDR3 sequence: CASSQDPIGYTEAFF. The CDR3 DNA sequence: TGTGCCAGCAGCCAAGATCCAATCGGGTACACTGAAGCTTTCTTT. The variable domain in full, with the rest retrieved from reference TRBV3-1 and TRBJ1-1, is DTAVSQTPKYLVTQMGNDKSIKCEQNLGHDTMYWYKQDSKKFLKIMFSYNNKELIINETVPNRFSPKSPDKAHLNLHINSLELGDSAVYFCASSQDPIGYTEAFFGQGTRLTVV.

A few counts support this clonotype. The gene calls are TRBV20-1 and TRBJ2-3; 10 bases are shared with TRBD2. The CDR3 is 14 amino acids. In germline, CDR1 is DFQATT, CDR2 SNEGSKA (reference sequence). V shed 6 bases, J shed 3 bases, and the junction held 6 bases outside the gene matches. The CDR3 reads CSARLAGLTDTQYF. The CDR3 DNA follows: TGCAGTGCCCGACTAGCGGGTTTGACAGATACGCAGTATTTT.

J is TRBJ2-1 and V is TRBV19; weak D call: TRBD2 (6 bases). The CDR3 runs to 15 residues. The V gene's germline CDR1 is LNHDA and CDR2 SQIVND (reference sequence). The germline V and J ends were trimmed by 7 bases and 8 bases, with 21 bases remaining between them. CDR3 DNA sequence: TGTGCCAGTACGGTGGGAGCTAGCGTTGTCGATGAGCAGTTCTTC. Its translation is CASTVGASVVDEQFF. The full variable domain, its missing parts supplied by reference TRBV19 and TRBJ2-1, is DGGITQSPKYLFRKEGQNVTLSCEQNLNHDAMYWYRQDPGQGLRLIYYSQIVNDFQKGDIAEGYSVSREKKESFPLTVTSAQKNPTAFYLCASTVGASVVDEQFFGPGTRLTVL.

There are a few counts of this clonotype. This rearrangement joins TRBV7-2 to TRBJ2-7; D unresolved. This CDR3 has 11 amino acids. Trimming left V 5 bases short and J 7 bases short, with 9 bases between. Germline assignment: CDR1 SGHTA and CDR2 FQGNSA. The DNA of the CDR3 is TGTGCCAGCAGCCCCGCCCGGGAGCAGTACTTC. Its translation: CASSPAREQYF.

In this sample, this clonotype turned up a few times. This chain links TRBV6-5 with TRBJ1-3, with D uncertain. The CDR3 runs 13 residues. The ends were cut back, 6 bases at V and 0 bases at J, with 6 bases in the middle. The germline V gene encodes CDR1 MNHEY and CDR2 SVGAGI. The CDR3 here is CASRGSSGNTIYF. The DNA of the CDR3 is TGTGCCAGCAGGGGAAGCTCTGGAAACACCATATATTTT.

The chain uses TRBV7-2 and TRBJ2-3; TRBD2 matches 7 bases. Germline CDR1 SGHTA, CDR2 FQGNSA. CDR3 length: 16 amino acids. V lost 0 bases, J lost 6 bases, and 9 bases stayed unmatched. CDR3 loop: CASSLAPGREMDTQYF. Here the CDR3 DNA reads TGTGCCAGCAGCTTAGCGCCTGGGCGGGAGATGGATACGCAGTATTTT.

This clonotype occurred a few times. This sequence joins TRBV7-3 and TRBJ2-1; the D is unclear. Germline V gene sequence: CDR1 SGHTA, CDR2 FQGTGA. The length of the CDR3 is 14 residues. Trimming pared 6 bases from V and 8 bases from J, leaving 17 bases between. Here the CDR3 DNA reads TGTGCCAGCAGATTTCATGTCATCATGGATGAGCAGTTCTTC. Amino acids: CASRFHVIMDEQFF.

The rearrangement links TRBV6-6 to TRBJ1-1; 7 bases are shared with TRBD1. Trimming removed 3 bases from V and 8 bases from J; junction bases left unmatched: 3. The CDR3 sequence is 12 residues long. Germline V CDR1 and CDR2: MNHNY, SVGAGI (reference sequence). This chain's CDR3 is CASSYRQGEAFF. Here the CDR3 DNA reads TGTGCCAGCAGTTATCGACAGGGAGAAGCTTTCTTT.

The chain uses TRBV11-2 and TRBJ2-5; D could derive from TRBD1 or TRBD2 (6 bases each). Trimming took 5 bases from V and 5 from J, leaving 18 bases between them. Germline CDR1 reads SGHAT; CDR2 reads FQNNGV. The CDR3 has 15 residues. CDR3 nucleotides: TGTGCCAGCAGCCAACACGGGGGCTTGGATGAGACCCAGTACTTC. Its protein is CASSQHGGLDETQYF.

This chain joins TRBV18 and TRBJ1-2, with 8 nucleotides matching TRBD1. This CDR3 comprises 16 residues. Unmatched junction bases numbered 11, after V lost 5 bases and J lost 3 bases. Germline lookup yields CDR1 KGHSH and CDR2 LQKENI. The CDR3 protein is CASSVGIGQGDYGYTF. CDR3 bases: TGTGCCAGCTCAGTTGGGATCGGACAGGGCGACTATGGCTACACCTTC.

The V gene is TRBV12-3 or TRBV12-4, the J gene TRBJ2-7; TRBD2 agrees at 16 bases. This CDR3 spans 15 amino acids. Trimming took 5 bases from V and 4 from J; bases not matched to a gene: 2. The CDR3 nucleotides read TGTGCCAGCAGTGGGGGACTAGCGGGAGGGTACGAGCAGTACTTC. It is translated as CASSGGLAGGYEQYF.

This clonotype was counted only a few times. The V and J genes are TRBV6-4 and TRBJ2-3; TRBD2 agrees at 7 bases. This CDR3 region has 18 residues. CDR1 is MRHNA, CDR2 SNTAGT, per germline. V lost 6 bases, J lost 2 bases, and 17 bases stayed unmatched. The CDR3 loop is CASSSEPGLPLNTDTQYF. CDR3 coding DNA: TGTGCCAGCAGCTCCGAACCGGGACTACCACTTAACACAGATACGCAGTATTTT.

This clonotype showed up many times. This chain uses TRBV27 with TRBJ2-1, with 9 bases that match TRBD2. V was clipped by 5 bases and J by 9 bases; unmatched bases: 5. The CDR3 is 13 amino acids. CDR1 is MNHEY and CDR2 is SMNVEV in the germline V gene (reference sequence). CDR3 in DNA: TGTGCCAGCAGTCCGAGGCGGGGGGGTGAGCAGTTCTTC. Translation gives CASSPRRGGEQFF.

This clonotype has a handful of counts. The rearrangement uses TRBV15 and TRBJ2-5; 7 bases align to TRBD1. V lost 0 bases, J lost 4 bases, and 8 bases stayed unmatched. The CDR3 sequence is 16 residues long. Germline CDR1 is LNHNV and CDR2 is YYDKDF (reference sequence). The CDR3 nucleotides are TGTGCCACCAGCAGAGACCCATTACAGGGGATAGAGACCCAGTACTTC. Translating it yields CATSRDPLQGIETQYF.

This clonotype was counted ten times or more. The CDR3 loop is CASSPPGEADTQYF. CDR3 DNA: TGTGCCAGCAGCCCCCCGGGCGAGGCAGATACGCAGTATTTT. The chain joins TRBV11-2 to TRBJ2-3; no clear D. V was cut by 5 bases and J by 4 bases, with 13 bases left in between. Germline V gene lookup returns CDR1 SGHAT and CDR2 FQNNGV. The CDR3 spans 14 residues.

This clonotype appeared a few times. J is TRBJ1-5 and V is TRBV6-2 or TRBV6-3, with D tentatively TRBD1 (5 bases). The V end was cut by 2 bases, the J end by 12 bases, with 14 bases between. From germline, CDR1 is MNHEY and CDR2 SVGEGT. This CDR3 comprises 13 residues. In nucleotides, the CDR3 is TGTGCCAGCAGTTACAGGCAGGGTCAACTCCAGCATTTT. It encodes CASSYRQGQLQHF.

The sample holds a few counts of this clonotype. The gene calls are TRBV9 and TRBJ2-3, with D perhaps matching TRBD2 (5 bases). CDR3 size: 15 residues. V lost 4 bases, J lost 4 bases, and 16 bases lay in between. The germline gives CDR1 SGDLS, CDR2 YYNGEE. The CDR3 DNA sequence: TGTGCCAGCAGCTCAGAGGGAAGTCCGGCAGATACGCAGTATTTT. Protein: CASSSEGSPADTQYF.

The rearrangement links TRBV11-2 to TRBJ2-7; D possibly uses TRBD1 or TRBD2 (5 bases each). The V gene lost 5 bases and the J gene lost 5 bases, with 19 bases spanning the gap. The CDR3 has 15 amino acids. Germline V gene data show CDR1 as SGHAT and CDR2 as FQNNGV. The CDR3 region is CASSIGAAEGHEQYF. The CDR3 DNA follows: TGTGCCAGCAGCATTGGAGCGGCCGAGGGGCACGAGCAGTACTTC.

The J gene is TRBJ2-7, the V gene TRBV5-1; perhaps TRBD1 as D (5 bases). Trimming removed 4 bases from V and 3 bases from J, with 17 bases in between. Germline V lookup: CDR1 SGHRS, CDR2 YFSETQ. The CDR3 spans 15 residues. The CDR3 DNA sequence: TGCGCCAGCAGCCCGGATGGACAAACGGGCTACGAGCAGTACTTC. Its protein product is CASSPDGQTGYEQYF.